A selection of T cell receptor beta chains follows, all from one sample in a study of OX40 agonist ivuxolimab in advanced cancers. Profiled with immunoSEQ multiplex PCR; TCRdb holds only in-frame clones, not every one. The table includes 78,000 or so clones, about 89% detected once. Sequencing was performed on CD4+ or CD8+ T cells sorted from blood, taken in a trial of the OX40 agonist ivuxolimab. These receptors all stem from an adult with an advanced solid tumor such as melanoma, head and neck, liver or kidney cancer. Each CDR3 is given with its conserved first and last residue. D genes are given only for firm matches. Rows may omit the clone size; those that give it use once, few, many or a size class.

v_call,clone_size,j_call,d_call,cdr3_aa,cdr3_nt
TRBV19,few,TRBJ2-7,NA,CASSTFGRTFYEQYF,TGTGCCAGTAGTACCTTCGGACGGACCTTCTACGAGCAGTACTTC
TRBV30,NA,TRBJ2-5,NA,CAWSGTTSRGLGTQYF,TGTGCCTGGAGTGGAACGACAAGCCGGGGTCTGGGGACCCAGTACTTC
TRBV19,NA,TRBJ2-1,NA,CASRASGGTYNEQFF,TGTGCCAGTAGGGCTTCTGGCGGAACCTACAATGAGCAGTTCTTC
TRBV5-1,once,TRBJ2-7,NA,CASSPVASYEQYF,TGCGCCAGCAGCCCGGTCGCATCCTACGAGCAGTACTTC
TRBV19,once,TRBJ2-7,TRBD2,CASSITSGRDEQYF,TGTGCCAGTAGTATTACTAGCGGGAGAGACGAGCAGTACTTC
TRBV5-5,NA,TRBJ2-1,NA,CASSWSTYRVGYNEQFF,TGTGCCAGCAGCTGGTCTACCTACAGGGTTGGGTACAATGAGCAGTTCTTC
TRBV7-6,NA,TRBJ2-2,TRBD2,CASSWLGTPLLATNTGELFF,TGTGCCAGCAGCTGGTTGGGGACCCCGCTACTAGCGACGAACACCGGGGAGCTGTTTTTT
TRBV7-6,NA,TRBJ1-2,NA,CASSLVQGDGYTF,TGTGCCAGCAGCTTAGTGCAGGGAGATGGCTACACCTTC
TRBV5-6,NA,TRBJ1-6,NA,CASSLALIYNSPLHF,TGTGCCAGCAGCTTGGCCCTGATCTATAATTCACCCCTCCACTTT
TRBV5-1,few,TRBJ1-1,NA,CASSLGAGVLNTEAFF,TGCGCCAGCAGCTTGGGGGCAGGAGTTTTGAACACTGAAGCTTTCTTT
TRBV11-3,few,TRBJ2-1,TRBD1,CASSTGTGVEQFF,TGTGCCAGCAGCACCGGGACAGGGGTTGAGCAGTTCTTC
TRBV30,NA,TRBJ1-5,NA,CAWSVLRGAGQPQHF,TGTGCCTGGAGTGTACTTCGGGGGGCCGGGCAGCCCCAGCATTTT
TRBV4-3,NA,TRBJ2-6,NA,CASSQGRFLGLGSGANVLTF,TGCGCCAGCAGCCAGGGTAGATTCTTAGGCTTAGGCTCTGGGGCCAACGTCCTGACTTTC
TRBV11-3,NA,TRBJ1-1,NA,CASSPDGITEAFF,TGTGCCAGCAGCCCAGACGGAATCACTGAAGCTTTCTTT
TRBV6-5,NA,TRBJ1-5,NA,CASSRNYESNQPQHF,TGTGCCAGCAGCCGCAACTACGAATCCAATCAGCCCCAGCATTTT
TRBV27,once,TRBJ2-5,NA,CASSLGRTQYF,TGTGCCAGCAGTTTAGGGCGGACCCAGTACTTC
TRBV7-8,NA,TRBJ1-1,NA,CASSSGGRGGTEAFF,TGTGCCAGCAGCTCGGGTGGGCGGGGAGGCACTGAAGCTTTCTTT
TRBV6-5,NA,TRBJ1-3,NA,CATVAGSSGNTIYF,TGTGCCACCGTGGCAGGGAGCTCTGGAAACACCATATATTTT
TRBV6-5,NA,TRBJ1-1,NA,CASRPVGRGTEAFF,TGTGCCAGCAGACCGGTGGGACGAGGCACTGAAGCTTTCTTT
TRBV5-1,NA,TRBJ1-1,TRBD1,CASSLVQGAIWAEAFF,TGCGCCAGCAGCTTGGTTCAGGGGGCGATATGGGCTGAAGCTTTCTTT
TRBV15,NA,TRBJ1-3,TRBD1,CATSREQGFSGNTIYF,TGTGCCACCAGCAGGGAACAGGGGTTCTCTGGAAACACCATATATTTT
TRBV19,NA,TRBJ2-1,NA,CASSRVQGSYNEQFF,TGTGCCAGTAGTAGAGTACAGGGTTCCTACAATGAGCAGTTCTTC
TRBV14,NA,TRBJ1-1,NA,CASSPIGDRNTEAFF,TGTGCCAGCAGCCCGATAGGCGACAGGAACACTGAAGCTTTCTTT
TRBV5-3,NA,TRBJ2-1,NA,CARSIRGISSPRAGCSYNEQFF,TGTGCCAGAAGCATACGAGGGATCTCTTCCCCGCGAGCCGGGTGCTCCTACAATGAGCAGTTCTTC
TRBV15,NA,TRBJ1-2,TRBD1,CATSRVTGVGNYGYTF,TGTGCCACCAGCAGAGTCACAGGGGTGGGGAACTATGGCTACACCTTC
TRBV18,NA,TRBJ2-2,TRBD1,CASSPRTGDTGELFF,TGTGCCAGCTCACCGCGGACAGGGGACACCGGGGAGCTGTTTTTT
TRBV25-1,once,TRBJ2-1,NA,CASSEPEVYNEQFF,TGTGCCAGCAGTGAACCGGAGGTTTACAATGAGCAGTTCTTC
TRBV6-5,NA,TRBJ1-1,NA,CASSSRVGNTEAFF,TGTGCCAGCAGTTCCAGGGTTGGGAACACTGAAGCTTTCTTT
TRBV7-6,NA,TRBJ1-3,NA,CASSLVVGSLGNTIYF,TGTGCCAGCAGCTTAGTAGTAGGCAGCCTTGGAAACACCATATATTTT
TRBV6-5,NA,TRBJ2-5,NA,CASRPRGRGGETQYF,TGTGCCAGCAGACCCAGGGGTCGAGGTGGAGAGACCCAGTACTTC
TRBV27,NA,TRBJ1-2,TRBD1,CASSMTGAEAVYGYTF,TGTGCCAGCAGTATGACAGGGGCGGAAGCTGTCTATGGCTACACCTTC
TRBV5-1,NA,TRBJ1-3,NA,CASSSGRNSGNTIYF,TGCGCCAGCAGCTCCGGACGTAACTCTGGAAACACCATATATTTT
TRBV19,NA,TRBJ1-1,NA,CASSKVQNTEAFF,TGTGCCAGTAGTAAGGTACAGAACACTGAAGCTTTCTTT
TRBV25-1,NA,TRBJ2-5,TRBD1,CASSGRLGQKRGETQYF,TGTGCCAGCAGTGGCCGCTTGGGACAGAAAAGGGGAGAGACCCAGTACTTC
TRBV28,NA,TRBJ2-1,TRBD2,CASSRLAFNYNEQFF,TGTGCCAGCAGCAGACTAGCGTTCAACTACAATGAGCAGTTCTTC
TRBV2,NA,TRBJ1-5,TRBD1,CASRGDSSNQPQHF,TGTGCCAGCAGAGGGGACAGTAGCAATCAGCCCCAGCATTTT
TRBV7-2,NA,TRBJ1-5,NA,CASSFSVSNQPQHF,TGTGCCAGCAGCTTTTCTGTTAGCAATCAGCCCCAGCATTTT
TRBV6-5,NA,TRBJ2-7,NA,CATLPPAGSGEQYF,TGTGCCACCCTACCCCCTGCAGGGTCGGGCGAGCAGTACTTC
TRBV2,NA,TRBJ2-1,TRBD2,CASSGLAGGLYNEQFF,TGTGCCAGCAGTGGGCTAGCGGGGGGTCTATACAATGAGCAGTTCTTC
TRBV19,NA,TRBJ1-5,NA,CAGGWNQPQHF,TGTGCCGGGGGGTGGAATCAGCCCCAGCATTTT